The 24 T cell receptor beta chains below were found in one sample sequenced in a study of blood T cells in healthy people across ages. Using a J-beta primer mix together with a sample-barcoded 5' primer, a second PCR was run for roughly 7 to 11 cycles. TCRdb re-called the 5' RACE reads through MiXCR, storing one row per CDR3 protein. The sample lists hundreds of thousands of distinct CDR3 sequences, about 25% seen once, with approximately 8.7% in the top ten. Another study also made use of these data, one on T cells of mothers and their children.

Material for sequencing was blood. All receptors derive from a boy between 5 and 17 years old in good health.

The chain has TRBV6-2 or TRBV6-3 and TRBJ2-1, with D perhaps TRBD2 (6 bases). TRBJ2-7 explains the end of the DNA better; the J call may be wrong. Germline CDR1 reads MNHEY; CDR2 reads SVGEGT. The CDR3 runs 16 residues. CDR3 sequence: CASSFPGLPRMYEQYF. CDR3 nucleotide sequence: TGTGCCAGCAGCTTTCCGGGACTTCCCCGAATGTACGAGCAGTACTTC.

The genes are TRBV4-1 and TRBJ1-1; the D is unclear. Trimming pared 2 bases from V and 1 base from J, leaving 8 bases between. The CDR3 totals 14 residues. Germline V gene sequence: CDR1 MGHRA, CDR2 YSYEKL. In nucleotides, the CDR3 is TGCGCCAGCAGCCAAACTACTTCGAACACTGAAGCTTTCTTT. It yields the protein CASSQTTSNTEAFF.

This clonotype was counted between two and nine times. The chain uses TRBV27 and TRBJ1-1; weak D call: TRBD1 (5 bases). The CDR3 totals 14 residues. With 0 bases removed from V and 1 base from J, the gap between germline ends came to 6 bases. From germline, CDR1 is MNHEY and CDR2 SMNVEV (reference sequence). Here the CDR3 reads CASSLSGGNTEAFF. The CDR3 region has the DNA TGTGCCAGCAGTTTATCCGGGGGGAACACTGAAGCTTTCTTT.

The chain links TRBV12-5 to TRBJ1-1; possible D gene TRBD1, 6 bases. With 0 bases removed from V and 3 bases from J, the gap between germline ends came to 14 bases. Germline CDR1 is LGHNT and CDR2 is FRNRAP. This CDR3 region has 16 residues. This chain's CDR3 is CASGLVLPGVDTEAFF. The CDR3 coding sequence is TGTGCTAGTGGTTTGGTACTTCCAGGGGTCGACACTGAAGCTTTCTTT.

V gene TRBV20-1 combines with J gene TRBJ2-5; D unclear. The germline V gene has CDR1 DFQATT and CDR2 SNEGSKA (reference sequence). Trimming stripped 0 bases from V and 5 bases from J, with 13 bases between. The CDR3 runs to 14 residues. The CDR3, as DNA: TGCAGTGCTAGAGAGTCCAGCGTTTGGGAGACCCAGTACTTC. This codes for CSARESSVWETQYF.

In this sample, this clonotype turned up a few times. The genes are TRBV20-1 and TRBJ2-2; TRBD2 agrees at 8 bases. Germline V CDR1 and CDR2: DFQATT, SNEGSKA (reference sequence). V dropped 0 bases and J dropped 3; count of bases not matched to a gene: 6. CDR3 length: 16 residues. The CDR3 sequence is CSARDEGLVDTGELFF. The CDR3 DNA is TGCAGTGCTAGAGATGAGGGACTAGTGGACACCGGGGAGCTGTTTTTT.

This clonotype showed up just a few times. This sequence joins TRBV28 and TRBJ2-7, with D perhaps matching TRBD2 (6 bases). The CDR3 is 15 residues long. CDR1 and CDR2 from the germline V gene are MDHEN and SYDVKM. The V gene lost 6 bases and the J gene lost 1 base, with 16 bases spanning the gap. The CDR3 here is CASSEGPGTSYEQYF. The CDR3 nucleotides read TGTGCCAGCAGCGAGGGGCCAGGGACTTCCTACGAGCAGTACTTC.

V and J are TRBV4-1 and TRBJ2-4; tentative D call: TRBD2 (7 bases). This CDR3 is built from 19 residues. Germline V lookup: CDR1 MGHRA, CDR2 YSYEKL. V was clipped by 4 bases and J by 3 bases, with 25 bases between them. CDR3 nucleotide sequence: TGCGCCAGCAGCCTCGGGGGCGGGGGTAAGGTCGAGATCAAAAACATTCAGTACTTC. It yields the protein CASSLGGGGKVEIKNIQYF.

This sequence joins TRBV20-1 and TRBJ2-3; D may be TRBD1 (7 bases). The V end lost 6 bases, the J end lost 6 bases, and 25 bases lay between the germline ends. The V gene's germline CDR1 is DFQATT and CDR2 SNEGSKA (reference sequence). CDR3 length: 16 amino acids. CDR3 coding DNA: TGCAGTGCAACGCGTGGCGGGACAGCCGATTCTGATACGCAGTATTTT. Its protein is CSATRGGTADSDTQYF.

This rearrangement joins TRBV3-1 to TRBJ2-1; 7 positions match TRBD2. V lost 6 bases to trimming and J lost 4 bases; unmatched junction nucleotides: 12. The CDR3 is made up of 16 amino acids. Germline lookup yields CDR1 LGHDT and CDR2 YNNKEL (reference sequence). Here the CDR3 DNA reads TGTGCCAGCAGTAAAGCCTCCGGGGGGATTTACAATGAGCAGTTCTTC. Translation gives CASSKASGGIYNEQFF.

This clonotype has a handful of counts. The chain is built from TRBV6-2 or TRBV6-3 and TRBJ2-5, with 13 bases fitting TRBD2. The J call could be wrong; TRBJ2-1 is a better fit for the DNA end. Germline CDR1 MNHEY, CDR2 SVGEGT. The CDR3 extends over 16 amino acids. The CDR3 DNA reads TGTGCCAGCAGCGAGGACTCCGGGACTAGCGGGACTCAGCAGTTCTTC. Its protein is CASSEDSGTSGTQQFF.

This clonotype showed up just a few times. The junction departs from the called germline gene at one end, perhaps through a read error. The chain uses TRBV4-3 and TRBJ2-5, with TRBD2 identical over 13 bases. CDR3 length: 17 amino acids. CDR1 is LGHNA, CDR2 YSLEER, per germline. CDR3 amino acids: CASSHGTSGEGGEAQYF. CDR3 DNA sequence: TGCGCCAGCAGCCACGGGACTAGCGGGGAGGGTGGAGAGGCCCAGTACTTC.

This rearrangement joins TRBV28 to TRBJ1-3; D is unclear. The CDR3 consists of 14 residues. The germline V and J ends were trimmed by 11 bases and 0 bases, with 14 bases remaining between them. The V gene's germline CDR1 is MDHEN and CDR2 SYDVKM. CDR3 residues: CASIGSDSGNTIYF. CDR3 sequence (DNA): TGTGCCTCGATCGGGTCCGACTCTGGAAACACCATATATTTT.

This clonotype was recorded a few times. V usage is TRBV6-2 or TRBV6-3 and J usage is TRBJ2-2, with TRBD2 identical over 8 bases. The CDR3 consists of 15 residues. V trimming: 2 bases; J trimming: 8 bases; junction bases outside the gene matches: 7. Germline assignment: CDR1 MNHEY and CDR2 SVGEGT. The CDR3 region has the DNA TGTGCCAGCAGTTACGATCGGGAGGGCCAAGGGGAGCTGTTTTTT. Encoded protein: CASSYDREGQGELFF.

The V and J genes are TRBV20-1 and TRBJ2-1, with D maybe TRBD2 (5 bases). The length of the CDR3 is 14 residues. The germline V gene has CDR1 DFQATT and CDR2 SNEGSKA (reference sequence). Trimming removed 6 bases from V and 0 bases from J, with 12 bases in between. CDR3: CSANPSSSYNEQFF. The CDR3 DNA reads TGCAGTGCCAACCCTAGCAGCTCCTACAATGAGCAGTTCTTC.

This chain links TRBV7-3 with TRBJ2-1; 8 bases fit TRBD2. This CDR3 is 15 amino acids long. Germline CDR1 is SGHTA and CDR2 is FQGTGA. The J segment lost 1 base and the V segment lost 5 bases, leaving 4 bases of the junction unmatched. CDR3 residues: CASSRTGGSYNEQFF. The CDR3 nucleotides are TGTGCCAGCAGCCGTACGGGGGGGTCCTACAATGAGCAGTTCTTC. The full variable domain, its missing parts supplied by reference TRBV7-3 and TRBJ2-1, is GAGVSQTPSNKVTEKGKYVELRCDPISGHTALYWYRQSLGQGPEFLIYFQGTGAADDSGLPNDRFFAVRPEGSVSTLKIQRTERGDSAVYLCASSRTGGSYNEQFFGPGTRLTVL.

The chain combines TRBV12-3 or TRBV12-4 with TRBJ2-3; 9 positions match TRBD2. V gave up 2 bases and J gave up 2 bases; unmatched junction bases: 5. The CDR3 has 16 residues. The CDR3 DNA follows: TGTGCCAGCAGTTTACTAGCGGGACTTATCACAGATACGCAGTATTTT. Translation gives CASSLLAGLITDTQYF.

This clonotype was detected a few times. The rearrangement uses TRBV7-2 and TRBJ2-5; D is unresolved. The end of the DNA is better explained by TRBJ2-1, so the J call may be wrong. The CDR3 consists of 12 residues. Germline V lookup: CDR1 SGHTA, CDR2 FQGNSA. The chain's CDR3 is CASSLDEHEQFF. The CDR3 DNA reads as TGTGCCAGCAGCCTAGACGAGCATGAGCAGTTCTTC.

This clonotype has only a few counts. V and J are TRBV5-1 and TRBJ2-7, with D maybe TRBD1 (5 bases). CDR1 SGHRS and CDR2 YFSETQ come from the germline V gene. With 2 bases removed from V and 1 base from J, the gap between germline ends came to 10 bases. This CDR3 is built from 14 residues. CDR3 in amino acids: CASSLRGESYEQYF. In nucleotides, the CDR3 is TGCGCCAGCAGCTTAAGGGGTGAATCCTACGAGCAGTACTTC.

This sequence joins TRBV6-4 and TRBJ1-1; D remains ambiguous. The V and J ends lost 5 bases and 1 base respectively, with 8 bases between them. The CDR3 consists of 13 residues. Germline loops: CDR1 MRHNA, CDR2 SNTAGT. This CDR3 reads CASSTEENTEAFF. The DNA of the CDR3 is TGTGCCAGCAGTACAGAGGAGAACACTGAAGCTTTCTTT.

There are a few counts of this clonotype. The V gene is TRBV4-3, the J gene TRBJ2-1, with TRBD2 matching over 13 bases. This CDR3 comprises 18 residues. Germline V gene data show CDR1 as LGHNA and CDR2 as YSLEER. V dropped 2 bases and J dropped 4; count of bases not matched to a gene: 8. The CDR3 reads CASSQTPSTSGGYNEQFF. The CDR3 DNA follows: TGCGCCAGCAGCCAAACCCCTTCGACTAGCGGGGGGTACAATGAGCAGTTCTTC.

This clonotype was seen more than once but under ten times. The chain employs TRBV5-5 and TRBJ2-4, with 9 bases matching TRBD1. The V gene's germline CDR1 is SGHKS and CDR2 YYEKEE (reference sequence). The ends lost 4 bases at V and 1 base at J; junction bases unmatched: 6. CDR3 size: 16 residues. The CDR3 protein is CASSDWDRAAKNIQYF. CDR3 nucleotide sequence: TGTGCCAGCAGCGATTGGGACAGGGCGGCCAAAAACATTCAGTACTTC.

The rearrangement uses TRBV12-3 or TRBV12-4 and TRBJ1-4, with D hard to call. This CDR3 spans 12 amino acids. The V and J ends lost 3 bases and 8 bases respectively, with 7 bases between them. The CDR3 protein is CASSLRREKLFF. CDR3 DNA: TGTGCCAGCAGTTTGAGGCGAGAAAAACTGTTTTTT.

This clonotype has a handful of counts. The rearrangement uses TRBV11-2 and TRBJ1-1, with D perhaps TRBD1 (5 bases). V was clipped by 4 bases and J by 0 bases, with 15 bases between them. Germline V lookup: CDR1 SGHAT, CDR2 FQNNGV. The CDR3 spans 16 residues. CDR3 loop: CASSWGMGLMNTEAFF. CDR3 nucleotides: TGTGCCAGCAGCTGGGGGATGGGGCTCATGAACACTGAAGCTTTCTTT.